This TCR beta chain originates from a study of T-cell reconstitution after alpha-beta-depleted transplantation in children. This clonotype was found once. This sample's TCRbeta library carried unique molecular identifier barcodes. TCRdb itself ran the PCR reads through MiXCR, one entry per CDR3 protein. Of approximately 650,000 distinct CDR3 sequences listed, around 13% are singletons. The sequences come from PBMCs, collected before TCRalphabeta/CD19-depleted stem cell transplant. The sequence derives from a girl aged 2-10 years with congenital amegakaryocytic thrombocytopenia, due to receive a stem cell transplant.

The CDR3 region has the DNA TGTGCCAGCAGCGTAGGACTAGCGGCCTCCTACGAGCAGTACTTC. Protein sequence: CASSVGLAASYEQYF. The chain uses TRBV9 and TRBJ2-7, with TRBD2 matching over 9 bases. V dropped 0 bases and J dropped 0; count of bases not matched to a gene: 1. Germline assignment: CDR1 SGDLS and CDR2 YYNGEE. This CDR3 has 15 residues.